This T cell receptor beta chain came from a study of T cells in tumors after PD-1 blockade. Study-level background: Either cemiplimab 350 mg every 2 weeks or pembrolizumab 200 mg every 3 weeks was given. A subset received ongoing vismodegib 150 mg daily alongside anti-PD-1 therapy.

The CDR3 spans 15 residues. CDR1 is LNHNV, CDR2 YYDKDF, per germline (reference sequence). V gave up 6 bases and J gave up 7 bases; unmatched junction bases: 9. Template: tumor biopsy or peripheral blood genomic DNA, roughly 616-6,500 ng per sample. This table comes from immunoSEQ multiplex PCR, and its TCRdb copy is limited to in-frame clones, with some not included. The repertoire holds roughly 50,000 clones, with roughly 80% as singletons. The clonotype comes from a human donor with basal cell carcinoma. Material: PBMCs, obtained before anti-PD-1 treatment. The gene calls are TRBV15 and TRBJ1-2, with 12 bases aligning to TRBD1. CDR3 region: CATRGPGTGGSGYTF. DNA for the CDR3: TGTGCCACCAGAGGTCCTGGGACAGGGGGCTCTGGCTACACCTTC.